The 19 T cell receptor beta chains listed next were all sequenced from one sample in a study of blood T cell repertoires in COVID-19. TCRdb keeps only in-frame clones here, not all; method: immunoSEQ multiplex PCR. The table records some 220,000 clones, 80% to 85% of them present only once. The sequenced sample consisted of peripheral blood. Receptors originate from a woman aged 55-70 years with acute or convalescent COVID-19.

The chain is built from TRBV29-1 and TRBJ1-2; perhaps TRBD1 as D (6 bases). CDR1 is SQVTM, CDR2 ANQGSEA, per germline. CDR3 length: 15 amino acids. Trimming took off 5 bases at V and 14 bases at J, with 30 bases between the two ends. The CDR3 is CSVLSGGAVLGHMTF. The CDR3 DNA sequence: TGCAGCGTTCTATCTGGGGGAGCGGTTCTGGGACACATGACCTTC.

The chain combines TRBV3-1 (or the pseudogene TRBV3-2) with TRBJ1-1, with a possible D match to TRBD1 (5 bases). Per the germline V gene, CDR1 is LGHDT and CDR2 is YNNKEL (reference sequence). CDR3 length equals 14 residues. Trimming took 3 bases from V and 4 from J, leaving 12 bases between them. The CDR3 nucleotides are TGTGCCAGCAGCCAGGCAAGGGGAGGCACTGAAGCTTTCTTT. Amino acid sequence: CASSQARGGTEAFF.

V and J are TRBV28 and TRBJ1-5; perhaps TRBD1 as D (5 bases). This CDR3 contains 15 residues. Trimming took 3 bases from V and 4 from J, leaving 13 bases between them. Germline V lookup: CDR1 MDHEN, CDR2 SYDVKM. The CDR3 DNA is TGTGCCAGCAGTTTGAGAAACAGGAAGAATCAGCCCCAGCATTTT. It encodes CASSLRNRKNQPQHF. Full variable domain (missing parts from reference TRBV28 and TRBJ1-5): DVKVTQSSRYLVKRTGEKVFLECVQDMDHENMFWYRQDPGLGLRLIYFSYDVKMKEKGDIPEGYSVSREKKERFSLILESASTNQTSMYLCASSLRNRKNQPQHFGDGTRLSIL.

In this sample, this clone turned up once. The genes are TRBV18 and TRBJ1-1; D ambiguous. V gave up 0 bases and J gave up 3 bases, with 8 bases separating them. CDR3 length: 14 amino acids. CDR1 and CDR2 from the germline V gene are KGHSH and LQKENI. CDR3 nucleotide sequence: TGTGCCAGCTCACCACCGTCGGCGGACACTGAAGCTTTCTTT. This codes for CASSPPSADTEAFF. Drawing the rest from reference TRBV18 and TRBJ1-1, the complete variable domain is NAGVMQNPRHLVRRRGQEARLRCSPMKGHSHVYWYRQLPEEGLKFMVYLQKENIIDESGMPKERFSAEFPKEGPSILRIQQVVRGDSAAYFCASSPPSADTEAFFGQGTRLTVV.

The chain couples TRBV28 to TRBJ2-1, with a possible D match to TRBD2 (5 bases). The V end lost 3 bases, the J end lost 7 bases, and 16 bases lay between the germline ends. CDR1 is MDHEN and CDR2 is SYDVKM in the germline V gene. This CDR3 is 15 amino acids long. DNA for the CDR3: TGTGCCAGCAGTTTCGCCGGGGTGAGTTTGAATGAGCAGTTCTTC. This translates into CASSFAGVSLNEQFF. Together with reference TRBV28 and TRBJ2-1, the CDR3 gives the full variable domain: DVKVTQSSRYLVKRTGEKVFLECVQDMDHENMFWYRQDPGLGLRLIYFSYDVKMKEKGDIPEGYSVSREKKERFSLILESASTNQTSMYLCASSFAGVSLNEQFFGPGTRLTVL.

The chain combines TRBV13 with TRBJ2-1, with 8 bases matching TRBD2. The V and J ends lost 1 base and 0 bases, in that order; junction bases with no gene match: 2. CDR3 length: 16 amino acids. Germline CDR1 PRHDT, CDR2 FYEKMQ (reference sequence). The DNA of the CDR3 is TGTGCCAGCAGCTTAGAAGGACTAGCCTCCTACAATGAGCAGTTCTTC. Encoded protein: CASSLEGLASYNEQFF.

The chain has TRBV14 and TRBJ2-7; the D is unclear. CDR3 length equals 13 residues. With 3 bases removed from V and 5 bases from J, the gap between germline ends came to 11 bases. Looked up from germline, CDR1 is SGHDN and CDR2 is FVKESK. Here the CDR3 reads CASSQIIVDEQYF. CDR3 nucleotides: TGTGCCAGCAGCCAGATAATAGTGGACGAGCAGTACTTC.

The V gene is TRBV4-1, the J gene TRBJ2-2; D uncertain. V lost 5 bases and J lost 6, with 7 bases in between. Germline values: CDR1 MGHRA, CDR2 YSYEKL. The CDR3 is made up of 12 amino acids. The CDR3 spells CASSDRAGELFF. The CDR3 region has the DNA TGCGCCAGCAGCGATCGGGCCGGGGAGCTGTTTTTT.

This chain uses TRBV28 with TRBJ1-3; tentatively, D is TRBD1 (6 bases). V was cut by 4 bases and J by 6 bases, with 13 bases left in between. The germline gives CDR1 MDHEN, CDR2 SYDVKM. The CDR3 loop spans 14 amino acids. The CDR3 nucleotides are TGTGCCAGCAGTTCGTACGACAGGCCAAACACCATATATTTT. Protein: CASSSYDRPNTIYF.

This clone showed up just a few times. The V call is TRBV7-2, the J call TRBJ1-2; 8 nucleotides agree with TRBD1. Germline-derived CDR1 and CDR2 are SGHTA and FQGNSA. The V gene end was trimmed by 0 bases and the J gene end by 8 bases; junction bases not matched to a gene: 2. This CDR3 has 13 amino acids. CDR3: CASSLAAGGGYTF. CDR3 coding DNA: TGTGCCAGCAGCTTAGCGGCAGGGGGCGGCTACACCTTC.

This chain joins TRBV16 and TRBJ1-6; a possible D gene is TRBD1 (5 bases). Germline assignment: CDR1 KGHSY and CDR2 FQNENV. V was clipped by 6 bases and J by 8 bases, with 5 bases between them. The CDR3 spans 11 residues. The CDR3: CASRQDSPLHF. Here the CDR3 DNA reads TGTGCCAGCAGACAGGATTCACCCCTCCACTTT.

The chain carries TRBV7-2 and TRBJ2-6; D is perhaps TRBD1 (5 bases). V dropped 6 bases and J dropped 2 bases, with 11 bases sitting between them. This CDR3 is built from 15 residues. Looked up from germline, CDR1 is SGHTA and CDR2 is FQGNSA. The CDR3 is CASSSGQAGANVLTF. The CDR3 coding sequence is TGTGCCAGCAGTTCCGGACAAGCTGGGGCCAACGTCCTGACTTTC.

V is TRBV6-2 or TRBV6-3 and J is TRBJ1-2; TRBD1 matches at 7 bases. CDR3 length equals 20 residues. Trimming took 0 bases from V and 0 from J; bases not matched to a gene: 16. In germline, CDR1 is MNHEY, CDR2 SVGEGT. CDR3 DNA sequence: TGTGCCAGCAGTTACTCCCTCCGGACAGGCACTTTCCGAGCTAACTATGGCTACACCTTC. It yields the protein CASSYSLRTGTFRANYGYTF.

The CDR3 bases are TGTGCCAGCAGCAAAACTAGGTTGGGAGTCAGGACCTTC. It translates to CASSKTRLGVRTF. The chain carries TRBV12-3 or TRBV12-4 and TRBJ1-2; D is unclear. This CDR3 comprises 13 residues. Between the trimmed V and J ends, which lost 6 bases and 14 bases, there was a span of 22 bases.

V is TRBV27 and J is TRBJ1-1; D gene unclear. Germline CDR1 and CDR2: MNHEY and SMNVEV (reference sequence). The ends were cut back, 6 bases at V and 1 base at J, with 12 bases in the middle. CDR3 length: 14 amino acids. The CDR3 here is CASSAQPGNTEAFF. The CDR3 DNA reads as TGTGCCAGCAGCGCCCAACCGGGGAACACTGAAGCTTTCTTT.

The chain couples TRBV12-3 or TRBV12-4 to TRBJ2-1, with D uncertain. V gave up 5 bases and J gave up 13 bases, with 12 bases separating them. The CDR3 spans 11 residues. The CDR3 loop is CASSTRTTQFF. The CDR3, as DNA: TGTGCCAGCAGTACGAGAACCACCCAGTTCTTC.

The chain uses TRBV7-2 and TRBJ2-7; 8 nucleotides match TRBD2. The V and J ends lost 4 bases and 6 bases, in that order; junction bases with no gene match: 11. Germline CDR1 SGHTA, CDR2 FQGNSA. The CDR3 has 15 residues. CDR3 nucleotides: TGTGCCAGCAGCTACCGCGGGACTAGTGCCCTCGAGCAGTACTTC. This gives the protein CASSYRGTSALEQYF.

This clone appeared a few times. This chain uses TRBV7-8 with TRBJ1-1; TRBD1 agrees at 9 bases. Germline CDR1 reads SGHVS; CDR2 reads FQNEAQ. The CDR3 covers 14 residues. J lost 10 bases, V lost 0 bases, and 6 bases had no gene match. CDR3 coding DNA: TGTGCCAGCAGCTTAGCGAACAGGGGGCGGGGAGCTTTCTTT. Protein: CASSLANRGRGAFF. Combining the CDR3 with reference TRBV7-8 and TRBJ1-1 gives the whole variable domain GAGVSQSPRYKVAKRGQDVALRCDPISGHVSLFWYQQALGQGPEFLTYFQNEAQLDKSGLPSDRFFAERPEGSVSTLKIQRTQQEDSAVYLCASSLANRGRGAFFGQGTRLTVV.

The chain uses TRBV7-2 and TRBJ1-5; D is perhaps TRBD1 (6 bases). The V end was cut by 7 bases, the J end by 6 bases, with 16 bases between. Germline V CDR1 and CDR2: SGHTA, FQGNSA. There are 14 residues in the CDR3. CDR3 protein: CASNEGGPGQPQHF. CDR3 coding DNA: TGTGCCAGCAACGAGGGGGGGCCCGGTCAGCCCCAGCATTTT. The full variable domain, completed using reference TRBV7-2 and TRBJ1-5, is GAGVSQSPSNKVTEKGKDVELRCDPISGHTALYWYRQSLGQGLEFLIYFQGNSAPDKSGLPSDRFSAERTGGSVSTLTIQRTQQEDSAVYLCASNEGGPGQPQHFGDGTRLSIL.